A selection of T cell receptor beta chains follows, all from one sample in a study of T cell changes during pregnancy in multiple sclerosis. Repertoires were generated with immunoSEQ multiplex PCR, while TCRdb's copy carries only in-frame clones and drops some. The table records over 25,000 clones, around 93% of them present only once. The sample was CD4+ T cells from peripheral blood mononuclear cells, taken in the second trimester of pregnancy. These receptors all come from a female donor with multiple sclerosis, enrolled in a pregnancy study. CDR3s include the opening cysteine and the closing phenylalanine or tryptophan. Fields, in order: J gene, D gene, V gene, clone size, CDR3 DNA, CDR3 protein. A D gene is named only where the DNA matches it firmly. Size is stated for part of the rows, as once, few or many counts, or as a class when the clone is expanded.

J gene: TRBJ2-1
D gene: NA
V gene: TRBV19
clone size: NA
CDR3 DNA: TGTGCCAGTAGTATGAGGGGCGGGGTAGGAGGAAACAATGAGCAGTTCTTC
CDR3 protein: CASSMRGGVGGNNEQFF

J gene: TRBJ1-1
D gene: TRBD1
V gene: TRBV19
clone size: NA
CDR3 DNA: TGTGCCAGTAGGATGGATTCCAGGGGGATATCTGAAGCTTTCTTT
CDR3 protein: CASRMDSRGISEAFF

J gene: TRBJ1-5
D gene: TRBD1
V gene: TRBV7-2
clone size: NA
CDR3 DNA: TGTGCCAGCAGCCTTACAGGGGGCCCATATAGCAATCAGCCCCAGCATTTT
CDR3 protein: CASSLTGGPYSNQPQHF

J gene: TRBJ2-3
D gene: NA
V gene: TRBV6-1
clone size: NA
CDR3 DNA: TGTGCCAGCAGTGCTCTCCCCCAAGGAGGTTCTAGCACAGATACGCAGTATTTT
CDR3 protein: CASSALPQGGSSTDTQYF

J gene: TRBJ2-3
D gene: NA
V gene: TRBV4-1
clone size: NA
CDR3 DNA: TGCGCCAGCAGCCAAGATGCGGGTAGCACAGATACGCAGTATTTT
CDR3 protein: CASSQDAGSTDTQYF

J gene: TRBJ2-7
D gene: TRBD2
V gene: TRBV7-2
clone size: NA
CDR3 DNA: TGTGCCAGCAGCCAAGCGGGAGGGGTCGAGCAGTACTTC
CDR3 protein: CASSQAGGVEQYF

J gene: TRBJ1-2
D gene: NA
V gene: TRBV9
clone size: NA
CDR3 DNA: TGTGCCAGCAACGGACTTAACTATGGCTACACCTTC
CDR3 protein: CASNGLNYGYTF

J gene: TRBJ2-2
D gene: NA
V gene: TRBV19
clone size: NA
CDR3 DNA: TGTGCCAGCTCGGGAAGCGGGCCCCGTTCGAACACCGGGGAGCTGTTTTTT
CDR3 protein: CASSGSGPRSNTGELFF

J gene: TRBJ1-2
D gene: NA
V gene: TRBV5-1
clone size: once
CDR3 DNA: TGCGCCAGCACCATGGACAGAGTGGGGGGCTACACCTTC
CDR3 protein: CASTMDRVGGYTF

J gene: TRBJ2-2
D gene: TRBD2
V gene: TRBV27
clone size: NA
CDR3 DNA: TGTGCCAGCAGTTTACTAGCGGGAGTTGTCGGGGAGCTGTTTTTT
CDR3 protein: CASSLLAGVVGELFF

J gene: TRBJ2-5
D gene: TRBD2
V gene: TRBV2
clone size: once
CDR3 DNA: TGTGCCAGCAGTGAAATTGGACTAGCCCGACTGCAAGAGACCCAGTACTTC
CDR3 protein: CASSEIGLARLQETQYF

J gene: TRBJ2-7
D gene: NA
V gene: TRBV10-3
clone size: NA
CDR3 DNA: TGTGCCATCAGTGAGCATTCCTACGAGCAGTACTTC
CDR3 protein: CAISEHSYEQYF

J gene: TRBJ1-2
D gene: NA
V gene: TRBV5-4
clone size: NA
CDR3 DNA: TGTGCCAGCAGCGGGCCCACAGGGCACGGCTACACCTTC
CDR3 protein: CASSGPTGHGYTF

J gene: TRBJ2-5
D gene: TRBD2
V gene: TRBV5-3
clone size: once
CDR3 DNA: TGTGCCAGAAGCTTGAAGCATGGGGGAGGGTGCCGAGAGACCCAGTACTTC
CDR3 protein: CARSLKHGGGCRETQYF

J gene: TRBJ2-1
D gene: NA
V gene: TRBV28
clone size: NA
CDR3 DNA: TGTGCCAGCAGCACCGATAGCTCCTACAATGAGCAGTTCTTC
CDR3 protein: CASSTDSSYNEQFF

J gene: TRBJ2-2
D gene: NA
V gene: TRBV2
clone size: NA
CDR3 DNA: TGTGCCAGCAGGGGGTCAGGGTACACCGGGGAGCTGTTTTTT
CDR3 protein: CASRGSGYTGELFF

J gene: TRBJ2-7
D gene: NA
V gene: TRBV4-1
clone size: NA
CDR3 DNA: TGCGCCAGCAGCCAAGTGGAGTTTTTGTCGCGAACCTCCTACGAGCAGTACTTC
CDR3 protein: CASSQVEFLSRTSYEQYF

J gene: TRBJ1-2
D gene: NA
V gene: TRBV2
clone size: NA
CDR3 DNA: TGTGCCAGCAGAAGGACAGATCTTTCCTATGGCTACACCTTC
CDR3 protein: CASRRTDLSYGYTF

J gene: TRBJ1-2
D gene: NA
V gene: TRBV7-2
clone size: once
CDR3 DNA: TGTGCCAGCAGCTACCAGGCGAACTATGGCTACACCTTC
CDR3 protein: CASSYQANYGYTF

J gene: TRBJ1-1
D gene: NA
V gene: TRBV10-3
clone size: NA
CDR3 DNA: TGTGCCATCAGTGAGTCACAGGACCTAAACACTGAAGCTTTCTTT
CDR3 protein: CAISESQDLNTEAFF

J gene: TRBJ1-2
D gene: TRBD1
V gene: TRBV4-1
clone size: once
CDR3 DNA: TGCGCCAGCAGCCAAGACAGTGAGGGACAGGGGGCGGGGAACTATGGCTACACCTTC
CDR3 protein: CASSQDSEGQGAGNYGYTF

J gene: TRBJ2-7
D gene: TRBD1
V gene: TRBV18
clone size: once
CDR3 DNA: TGTGCCAGCTCATGGGGACAGGGATCCTACGAGCAGTACTTC
CDR3 protein: CASSWGQGSYEQYF

J gene: TRBJ1-1
D gene: NA
V gene: TRBV6-5
clone size: NA
CDR3 DNA: TGTGCCAGCAGCCGGGGGGACACTGAAGCTTTCTTT
CDR3 protein: CASSRGDTEAFF

J gene: TRBJ2-3
D gene: NA
V gene: TRBV9
clone size: NA
CDR3 DNA: TGTGCCAGCAGCGTAGACATAGGAGGCAAGACGCAGTATTTT
CDR3 protein: CASSVDIGGKTQYF

J gene: TRBJ2-5
D gene: NA
V gene: TRBV5-1
clone size: NA
CDR3 DNA: TGCGCCAGCAGCTTGGTCGGGAAAGAGACCCAGTACTTC
CDR3 protein: CASSLVGKETQYF

J gene: TRBJ2-3
D gene: TRBD2
V gene: TRBV7-9
clone size: NA
CDR3 DNA: TGTGCCAGCAGCCTAAGGGACTACACAGATACGCAGTATTTT
CDR3 protein: CASSLRDYTDTQYF

J gene: TRBJ2-3
D gene: TRBD2
V gene: TRBV4-1
clone size: NA
CDR3 DNA: TGCGCCAGCAGCTTGGGACTAGCGGAAGAGATTAGGTATTTT
CDR3 protein: CASSLGLAEEIRYF

J gene: TRBJ2-7
D gene: TRBD1
V gene: TRBV6-5
clone size: once
CDR3 DNA: TGTGCCAGCGGAATCGCAGGGGGCTACGAGCAGTACTTC
CDR3 protein: CASGIAGGYEQYF

J gene: TRBJ1-2
D gene: NA
V gene: TRBV4-2
clone size: few
CDR3 DNA: TGTGCCAGCAGCCCAAGCTCCCGGGACTATGGCTACACCTTC
CDR3 protein: CASSPSSRDYGYTF

J gene: TRBJ2-6
D gene: TRBD1
V gene: TRBV5-1
clone size: NA
CDR3 DNA: TGCGCCAGCAGCTTGGAGGGACAGGGGGCCGGGGCCAACGTCCTGACTTTC
CDR3 protein: CASSLEGQGAGANVLTF

J gene: TRBJ2-5
D gene: NA
V gene: TRBV5-1
clone size: NA
CDR3 DNA: TGCGCCAGCAGCTTCGGGACTTTTAAAGAGACCCAGTACTTC
CDR3 protein: CASSFGTFKETQYF

J gene: TRBJ2-5
D gene: NA
V gene: TRBV4-1
clone size: once
CDR3 DNA: TGCGCCAGCAGCCAAGATACACTAGTCAAACCACCAGAAGAGACCCAGTACTTC
CDR3 protein: CASSQDTLVKPPEETQYF

J gene: TRBJ2-1
D gene: TRBD2
V gene: TRBV7-9
clone size: NA
CDR3 DNA: TGTGCCAGCAGCTTAGGGCTAGCGGGAGGGCGCCCCGTTAATGAGCAGTTCTTC
CDR3 protein: CASSLGLAGGRPVNEQFF

J gene: TRBJ2-5
D gene: NA
V gene: TRBV5-4
clone size: NA
CDR3 DNA: TGTGCCAGCAGCTTGACTAGCAGACAAGAGACCCAGTACTTC
CDR3 protein: CASSLTSRQETQYF

J gene: TRBJ2-1
D gene: TRBD2
V gene: TRBV11-3
clone size: NA
CDR3 DNA: TGTGCCAGCAGCTCAGGACTAGTAGGGACCTACAATGAGCAGTTCTTC
CDR3 protein: CASSSGLVGTYNEQFF

J gene: TRBJ2-1
D gene: NA
V gene: TRBV5-1
clone size: NA
CDR3 DNA: TGCGCCAGCAGCTTTGCCCAGGGGAGTAGTGAGCAGTTCTTC
CDR3 protein: CASSFAQGSSEQFF

J gene: TRBJ1-2
D gene: NA
V gene: TRBV28
clone size: NA
CDR3 DNA: TGTGCCAGCTCGGGGCTACTAGCGGGTGGCTACACCTTC
CDR3 protein: CASSGLLAGGYTF

J gene: TRBJ1-2
D gene: TRBD1
V gene: TRBV9
clone size: once
CDR3 DNA: TGTGCCAGCAGCCCGGGGACGGGACAGTACTATGGCTACACCTTC
CDR3 protein: CASSPGTGQYYGYTF

J gene: TRBJ1-2
D gene: NA
V gene: TRBV6-1
clone size: NA
CDR3 DNA: TGTGCCAGCAGTGTTGAGGATAATAACTATGGCTACACCTTC
CDR3 protein: CASSVEDNNYGYTF

J gene: TRBJ1-1
D gene: TRBD1
V gene: TRBV5-6
clone size: NA
CDR3 DNA: TGTGCCAGCAGCCGGACCGACAGGGTTCGGGTGAACACTGAAGCTTTCTTT
CDR3 protein: CASSRTDRVRVNTEAFF

J gene: TRBJ2-5
D gene: TRBD1
V gene: TRBV15
clone size: NA
CDR3 DNA: TGTGCCACCAGCAGAGATTGGTCCCCACAGGGGCGTATTCAAGAGACCCAGTACTTC
CDR3 protein: CATSRDWSPQGRIQETQYF

J gene: TRBJ2-1
D gene: NA
V gene: TRBV27
clone size: NA
CDR3 DNA: TGTGCCAGCAGTTTAGGGGGGTTCGAGCAGTTCTTC
CDR3 protein: CASSLGGFEQFF

J gene: TRBJ1-2
D gene: NA
V gene: TRBV6-5
clone size: NA
CDR3 DNA: TGTGCCAGCAGAAGCGGCCTTTATGGCTACACCTTC
CDR3 protein: CASRSGLYGYTF

J gene: TRBJ1-2
D gene: NA
V gene: TRBV6-4
clone size: few
CDR3 DNA: TGTGCCAGCAAGATGGACACATCACCCCTCTATGGCTACACCTTC
CDR3 protein: CASKMDTSPLYGYTF

J gene: TRBJ2-7
D gene: TRBD1
V gene: TRBV5-1
clone size: NA
CDR3 DNA: TGCGCCAGCAGTTTAGCCGGGACAGGGATCAACGAGCAGTACTTC
CDR3 protein: CASSLAGTGINEQYF

J gene: TRBJ2-7
D gene: TRBD1
V gene: TRBV27
clone size: NA
CDR3 DNA: TGTGCCAGCAGCGACAGGGGGCGAGAGCAGTACTTC
CDR3 protein: CASSDRGREQYF

J gene: TRBJ2-2
D gene: TRBD2
V gene: TRBV2
clone size: NA
CDR3 DNA: TGTGCCAGCAGTGAAGCGCAAGCGGGAGCAGGTGGGGAGCTGTTTTTT
CDR3 protein: CASSEAQAGAGGELFF

J gene: TRBJ2-3
D gene: TRBD2
V gene: TRBV6-1
clone size: once
CDR3 DNA: TGTGCCAGCAGTGCCACTAGCGGGAGTTGGACAGATACGCAGTATTTT
CDR3 protein: CASSATSGSWTDTQYF

J gene: TRBJ2-1
D gene: TRBD1
V gene: TRBV6-1
clone size: NA
CDR3 DNA: TGTGCCATTCTCACAGGGGGGTACCGGGCCAATGAGCAGTTCTTC
CDR3 protein: CAILTGGYRANEQFF

J gene: TRBJ2-1
D gene: TRBD2
V gene: TRBV5-6
clone size: NA
CDR3 DNA: TGTGCCAGCAGCTTGGTCCTAGCGGGCTACAATGAGCAGTTCTTC
CDR3 protein: CASSLVLAGYNEQFF

J gene: TRBJ2-3
D gene: TRBD2
V gene: TRBV6-1
clone size: NA
CDR3 DNA: TGTGCCAGCAGTGAAGAGTTGTCTAGCGGGAGAAGGTGGGGAGATACGCAGTATTTT
CDR3 protein: CASSEELSSGRRWGDTQYF

J gene: TRBJ2-3
D gene: TRBD2
V gene: TRBV7-3
clone size: NA
CDR3 DNA: TGTGCCAGCAGCCCCGGGACTAGAGGGGGGAATACGCAGTATTTT
CDR3 protein: CASSPGTRGGNTQYF

J gene: TRBJ2-7
D gene: TRBD2
V gene: TRBV11-2
clone size: NA
CDR3 DNA: TGTGCCAGCAGCGTCGGACTAGTCGAGCAGTACTTC
CDR3 protein: CASSVGLVEQYF

J gene: TRBJ2-1
D gene: NA
V gene: TRBV5-6
clone size: NA
CDR3 DNA: TGTGCCAGCAGCTCTCAACATCTTTTATACAATGAGCAGTTCTTC
CDR3 protein: CASSSQHLLYNEQFF

J gene: TRBJ2-7
D gene: NA
V gene: TRBV28
clone size: NA
CDR3 DNA: TGTGCCAGCTGGGCATTTCCCTACGAGCAGTACTTC
CDR3 protein: CASWAFPYEQYF

J gene: TRBJ2-3
D gene: TRBD2
V gene: TRBV27
clone size: NA
CDR3 DNA: TGTGCCAGCAGCTCCGGGACTAGAACAGATACGCAGTATTTT
CDR3 protein: CASSSGTRTDTQYF

J gene: TRBJ2-3
D gene: TRBD2
V gene: TRBV5-5
clone size: few
CDR3 DNA: TGTGCCAGCAGCGCGCCCGGGACTAGCGTCGGAGATACGCAGTATTTT
CDR3 protein: CASSAPGTSVGDTQYF

J gene: TRBJ2-7
D gene: NA
V gene: TRBV30
clone size: NA
CDR3 DNA: TGTGCCTGGAGTCCCGTGGGCAGGGGAGACTACGAGCAGTACTTC
CDR3 protein: CAWSPVGRGDYEQYF

J gene: TRBJ2-2
D gene: NA
V gene: TRBV5-4
clone size: NA
CDR3 DNA: TGTGCCAGCAGCTTGGCCCTAGCGCCTATGAACACCGGGGAGCTGTTTTTT
CDR3 protein: CASSLALAPMNTGELFF